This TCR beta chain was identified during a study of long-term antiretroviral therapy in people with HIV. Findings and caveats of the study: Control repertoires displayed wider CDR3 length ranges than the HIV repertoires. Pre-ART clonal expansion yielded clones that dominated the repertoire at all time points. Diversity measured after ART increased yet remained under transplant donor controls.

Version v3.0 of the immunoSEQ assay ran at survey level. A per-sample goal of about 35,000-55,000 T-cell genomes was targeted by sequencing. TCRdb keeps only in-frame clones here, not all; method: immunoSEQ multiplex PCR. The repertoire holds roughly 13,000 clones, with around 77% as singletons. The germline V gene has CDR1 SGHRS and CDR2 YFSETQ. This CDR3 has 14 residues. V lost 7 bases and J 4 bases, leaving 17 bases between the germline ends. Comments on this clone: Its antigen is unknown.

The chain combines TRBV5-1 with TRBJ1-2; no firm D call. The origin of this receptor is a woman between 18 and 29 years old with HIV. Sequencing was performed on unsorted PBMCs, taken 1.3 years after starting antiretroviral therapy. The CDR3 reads CASSVGGILYGYTF. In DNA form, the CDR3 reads TGCGCCAGCTCCGTTGGTGGCATCCTCTATGGCTACACCTTC.